This TCR beta chain was recovered during a study of blood T cell repertoires in COVID-19. The CDR3 covers 14 residues. Trimming took 5 bases from V and 6 from J, leaving 17 bases between them. Germline CDR1 and CDR2: SQVTM and ANQGSEA. Some clones are missing from TCRdb's copy, which holds only in-frame ones; the method was immunoSEQ multiplex PCR. The table shows about 400,000 clones, with under 90% occurring only once. The chain employs TRBV29-1 and TRBJ2-1; D might be TRBD2 (6 bases). The clonotype comes from a woman aged 25-40 years who had recovered from COVID-19. The sample consisted of PBMCs or T cells enriched from blood (not recorded which). The CDR3 DNA reads as TGCAGCGTTTTCACCGGGACTCTCCCCAATGAGCAGTTCTTC. It encodes CSVFTGTLPNEQFF.